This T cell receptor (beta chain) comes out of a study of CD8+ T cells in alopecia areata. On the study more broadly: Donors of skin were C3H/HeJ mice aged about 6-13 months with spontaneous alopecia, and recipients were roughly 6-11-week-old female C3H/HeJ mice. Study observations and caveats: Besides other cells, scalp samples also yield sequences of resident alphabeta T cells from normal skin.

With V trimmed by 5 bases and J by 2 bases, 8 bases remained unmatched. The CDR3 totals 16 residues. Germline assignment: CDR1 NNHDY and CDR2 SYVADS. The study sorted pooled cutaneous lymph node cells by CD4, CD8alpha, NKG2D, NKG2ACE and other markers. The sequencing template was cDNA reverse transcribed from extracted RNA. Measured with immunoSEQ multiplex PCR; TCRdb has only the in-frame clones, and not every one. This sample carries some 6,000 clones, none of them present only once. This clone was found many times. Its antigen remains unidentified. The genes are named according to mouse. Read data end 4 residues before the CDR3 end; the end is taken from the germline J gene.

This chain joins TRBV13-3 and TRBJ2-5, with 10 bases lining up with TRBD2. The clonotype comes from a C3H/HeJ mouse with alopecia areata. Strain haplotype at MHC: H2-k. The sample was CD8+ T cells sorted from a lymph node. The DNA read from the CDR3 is TGTGCCAGCAGCCAACCTCTGGGGGGGCGCCAAGAC. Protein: CASSQPLGGRQD. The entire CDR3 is CASSQPLGGRQDTQYF.